This TCR beta chain was found in a study of blood T cell repertoires in COVID-19. Whole-study context: The cDNA or gDNA used as material had been derived from T cells, B-cell-depleted T cells, or PBMCs.

Unmatched junction bases numbered 16, after V lost 7 bases and J lost 7 bases. Per the germline V gene, CDR1 is LNHDA and CDR2 is SQIVND (reference sequence). The CDR3 has 16 amino acids. Authors' processing steps: Amplification of reference gene primers was used by the study to estimate nucleated cell counts. Produced via immunoSEQ multiplex PCR; TCRdb's table is partial and in-frame only. That table is the source of V, J and clone size, and D and trimming were worked out from the DNA. The table lists some 190,000 clones, over 75% of them singletons, with roughly 18% in the top ten. Sequenced: peripheral blood. The sequence came from a person aged 65 to 79 with COVID-19, enrolled during active disease. The chain is built from TRBV19 and TRBJ1-3; the match to TRBD1 covers 7 bases. The CDR3 coding sequence is TGTGCCAGTAACCCAGGAGACAGGGTATACGGGAACACCATATATTTT. It translates to CASNPGDRVYGNTIYF.